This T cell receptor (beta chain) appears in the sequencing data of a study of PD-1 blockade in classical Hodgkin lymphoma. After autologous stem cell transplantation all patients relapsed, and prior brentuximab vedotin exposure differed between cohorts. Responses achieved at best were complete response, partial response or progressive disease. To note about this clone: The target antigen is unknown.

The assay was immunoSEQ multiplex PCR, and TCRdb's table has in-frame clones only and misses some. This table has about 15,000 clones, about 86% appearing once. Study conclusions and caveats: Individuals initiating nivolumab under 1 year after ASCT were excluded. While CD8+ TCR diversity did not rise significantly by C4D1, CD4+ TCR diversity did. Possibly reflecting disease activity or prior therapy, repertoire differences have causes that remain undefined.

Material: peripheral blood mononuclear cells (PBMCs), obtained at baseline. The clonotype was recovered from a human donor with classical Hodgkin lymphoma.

The CDR3 DNA sequence: TGTGCCAGCAAGGGAAGTGGGACAGGGGGCCAGCAGTTCTTC. Translation: CASKGSGTGGQQFF. The genes are TRBV2 and TRBJ2-1, with 12 bases fitting TRBD1. CDR1 is SNHLY, CDR2 FYNNEI, per germline. This CDR3 has 14 amino acids. V was pared by 7 bases and J by 11 bases, with 9 bases of the junction left unmatched.